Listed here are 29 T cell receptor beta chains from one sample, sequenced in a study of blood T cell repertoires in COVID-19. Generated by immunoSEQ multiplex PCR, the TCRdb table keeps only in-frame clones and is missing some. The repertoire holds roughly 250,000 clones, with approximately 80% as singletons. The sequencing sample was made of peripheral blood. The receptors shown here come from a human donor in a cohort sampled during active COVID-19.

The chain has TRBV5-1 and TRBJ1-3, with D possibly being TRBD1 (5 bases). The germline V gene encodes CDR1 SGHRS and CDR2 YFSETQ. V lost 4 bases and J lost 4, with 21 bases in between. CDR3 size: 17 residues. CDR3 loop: CASSLSDSTDYGNTIYF. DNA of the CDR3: TGCGCCAGCAGCCTGTCTGACAGTACGGATTACGGAAACACCATATATTTT.

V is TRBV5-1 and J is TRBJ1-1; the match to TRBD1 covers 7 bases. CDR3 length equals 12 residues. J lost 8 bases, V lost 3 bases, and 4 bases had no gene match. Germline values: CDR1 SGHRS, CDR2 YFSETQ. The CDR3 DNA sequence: TGCGCCAGCAGCTCGGGGACAGCCGAAGCTTTCTTT. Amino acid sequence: CASSSGTAEAFF.

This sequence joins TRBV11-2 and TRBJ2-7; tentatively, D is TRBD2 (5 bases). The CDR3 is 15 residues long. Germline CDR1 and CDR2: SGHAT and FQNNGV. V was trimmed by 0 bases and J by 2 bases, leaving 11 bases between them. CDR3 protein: CASSLERVRTYEQYF. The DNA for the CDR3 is TGTGCCAGCAGCTTAGAGAGGGTCAGAACCTACGAGCAGTACTTC.

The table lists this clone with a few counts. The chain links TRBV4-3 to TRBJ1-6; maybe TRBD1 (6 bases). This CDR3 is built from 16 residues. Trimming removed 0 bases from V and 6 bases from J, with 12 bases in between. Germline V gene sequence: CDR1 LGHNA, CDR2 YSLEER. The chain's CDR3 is CASSQDAQGRNSPLHF. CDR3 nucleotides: TGCGCCAGCAGCCAAGATGCGCAGGGGCGTAATTCACCCCTCCACTTT.

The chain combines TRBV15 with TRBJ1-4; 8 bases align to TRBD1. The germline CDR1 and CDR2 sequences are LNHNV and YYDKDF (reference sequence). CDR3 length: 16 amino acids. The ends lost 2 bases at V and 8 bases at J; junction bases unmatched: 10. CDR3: CATSRHSQGAREKLFF. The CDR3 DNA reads TGTGCCACCAGCAGACATTCCCAGGGGGCGAGGGAAAAACTGTTTTTT.

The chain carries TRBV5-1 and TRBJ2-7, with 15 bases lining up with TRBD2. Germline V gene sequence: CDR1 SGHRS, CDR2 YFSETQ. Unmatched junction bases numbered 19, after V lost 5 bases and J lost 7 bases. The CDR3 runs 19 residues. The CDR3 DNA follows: TGCGCCAGCAGTCTTCCAGGACTAGCGGGAGGGCCCTCTTCGGGAGAGCAGTACTTC. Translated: CASSLPGLAGGPSSGEQYF.

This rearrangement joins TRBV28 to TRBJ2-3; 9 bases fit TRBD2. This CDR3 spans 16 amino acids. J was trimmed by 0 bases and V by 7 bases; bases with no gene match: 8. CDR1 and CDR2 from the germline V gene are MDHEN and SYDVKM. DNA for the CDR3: TGTGCCAGCACCTCTCTAGCGGGGATAAGCACAGATACGCAGTATTTT. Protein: CASTSLAGISTDTQYF.

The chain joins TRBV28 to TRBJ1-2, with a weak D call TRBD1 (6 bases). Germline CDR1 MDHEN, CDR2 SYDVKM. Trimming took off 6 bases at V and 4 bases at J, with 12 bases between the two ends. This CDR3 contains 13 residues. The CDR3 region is CASRVDSRYGYTF. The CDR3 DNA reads TGTGCCAGCAGAGTGGACAGCCGCTATGGCTACACCTTC.

The CDR3 bases are TGTGCCAGCAGCACCACCGGGACAGGGGCCTACGAGCAGTACTTC. This gives the protein CASSTTGTGAYEQYF. V and J are TRBV11-2 and TRBJ2-7; the match to TRBD1 covers 10 bases. CDR3 length: 15 residues. Losses at the gene ends were 5 bases for V and 2 bases for J; bases not matched to a gene: 6. CDR1 and CDR2 (germline): SGHAT, FQNNGV. Using reference TRBV11-2 and TRBJ2-7 for the parts outside the CDR3, the full variable domain is EAGVAQSPRYKIIEKRQSVAFWCNPISGHATLYWYQQILGQGPKLLIQFQNNGVVDDSQLPKDRFSAERLKGVDSTLKIQPAKLEDSAVYLCASSTTGTGAYEQYFGPGTRLTVT.

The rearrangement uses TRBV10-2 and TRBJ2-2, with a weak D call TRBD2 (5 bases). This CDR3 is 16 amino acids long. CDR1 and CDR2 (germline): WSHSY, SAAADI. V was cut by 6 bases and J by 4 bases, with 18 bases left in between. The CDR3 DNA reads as TGCGCCAGCAGGACTACTGGTCGACAAAGCACCGGGGAGCTGTTTTTT. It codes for CASRTTGRQSTGELFF.

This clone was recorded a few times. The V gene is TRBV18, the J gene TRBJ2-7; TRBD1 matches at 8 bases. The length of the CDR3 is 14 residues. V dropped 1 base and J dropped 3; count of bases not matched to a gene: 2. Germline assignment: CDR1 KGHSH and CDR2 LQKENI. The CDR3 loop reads CASSPRQGNYEQYF. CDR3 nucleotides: TGTGCCAGCTCACCACGACAGGGGAACTACGAGCAGTACTTC. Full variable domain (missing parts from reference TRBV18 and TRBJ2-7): NAGVMQNPRHLVRRRGQEARLRCSPMKGHSHVYWYRQLPEEGLKFMVYLQKENIIDESGMPKERFSAEFPKEGPSILRIQQVVRGDSAAYFCASSPRQGNYEQYFGPGTRLTVT.

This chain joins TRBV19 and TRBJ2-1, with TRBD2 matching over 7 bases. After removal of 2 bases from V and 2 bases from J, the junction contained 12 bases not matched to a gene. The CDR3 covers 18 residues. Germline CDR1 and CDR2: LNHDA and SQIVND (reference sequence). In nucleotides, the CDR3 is TGTGCCAGTAGTATACGGGTTTTGCGGGGGACGACCTACAATGAGCAGTTCTTC. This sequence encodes CASSIRVLRGTTYNEQFF. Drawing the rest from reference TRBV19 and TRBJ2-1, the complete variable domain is DGGITQSPKYLFRKEGQNVTLSCEQNLNHDAMYWYRQDPGQGLRLIYYSQIVNDFQKGDIAEGYSVSREKKESFPLTVTSAQKNPTAFYLCASSIRVLRGTTYNEQFFGPGTRLTVL.

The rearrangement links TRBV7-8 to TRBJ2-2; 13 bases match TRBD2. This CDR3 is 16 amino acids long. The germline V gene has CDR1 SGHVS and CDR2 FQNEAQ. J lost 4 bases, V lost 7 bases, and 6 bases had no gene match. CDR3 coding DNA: TGTGCCAGCAAACTAGCGGGGGGGCCGGTCACCGGGGAGCTGTTTTTT. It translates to CASKLAGGPVTGELFF.

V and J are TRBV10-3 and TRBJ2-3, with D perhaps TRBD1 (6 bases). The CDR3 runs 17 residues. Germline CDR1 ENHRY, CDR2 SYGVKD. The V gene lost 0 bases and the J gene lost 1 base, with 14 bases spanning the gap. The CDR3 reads CAISESIQGRGTDTQYF. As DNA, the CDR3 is TGTGCCATCAGTGAGTCGATACAGGGAAGAGGCACAGATACGCAGTATTTT.

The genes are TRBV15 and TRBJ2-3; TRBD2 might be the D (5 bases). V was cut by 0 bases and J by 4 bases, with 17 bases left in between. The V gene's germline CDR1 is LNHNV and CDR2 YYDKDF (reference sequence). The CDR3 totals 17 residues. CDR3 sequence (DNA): TGTGCCACCAGCAGAGAATTTGTCCGAGGGAGCCCAGATACGCAGTATTTT. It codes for CATSREFVRGSPDTQYF.

The CDR3: CASSLGGGAYYF. The CDR3 nucleotides are TGTGCCAGCAGTTTAGGTGGGGGGGCGTACTACTTC. The chain links TRBV12-3 or TRBV12-4 to TRBJ2-7, with a weak D call TRBD2 (7 bases). The V gene lost 1 base and the J gene lost 13 bases, with 14 bases spanning the gap. The CDR3 spans 12 residues.

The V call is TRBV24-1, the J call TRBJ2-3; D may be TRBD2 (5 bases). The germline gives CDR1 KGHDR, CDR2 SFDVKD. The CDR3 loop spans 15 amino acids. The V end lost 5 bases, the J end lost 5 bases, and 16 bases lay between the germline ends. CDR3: CATSGPGNEQDTQYF. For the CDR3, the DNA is TGTGCCACCAGTGGTCCCGGGAACGAACAAGATACGCAGTATTTT.

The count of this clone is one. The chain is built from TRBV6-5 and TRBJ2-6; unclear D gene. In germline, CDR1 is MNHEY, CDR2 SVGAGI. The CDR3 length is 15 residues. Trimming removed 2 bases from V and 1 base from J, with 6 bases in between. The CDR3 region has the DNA TGTGCCAGCAGTTACCTAAAATCTGGGGCCAACGTCCTGACTTTC. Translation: CASSYLKSGANVLTF.

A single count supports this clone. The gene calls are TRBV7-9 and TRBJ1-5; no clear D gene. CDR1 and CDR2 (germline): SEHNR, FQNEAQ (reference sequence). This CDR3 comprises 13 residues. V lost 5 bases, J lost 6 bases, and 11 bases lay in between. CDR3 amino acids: CASSETMGQPQHF. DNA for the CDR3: TGTGCCAGCAGCGAAACTATGGGTCAGCCCCAGCATTTT.

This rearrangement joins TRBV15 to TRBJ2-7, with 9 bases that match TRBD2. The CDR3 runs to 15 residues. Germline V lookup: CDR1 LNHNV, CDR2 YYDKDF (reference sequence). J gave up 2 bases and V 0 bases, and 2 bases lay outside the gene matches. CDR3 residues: CATSRDGTSPYEQYF. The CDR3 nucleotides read TGTGCCACCAGCAGAGACGGGACTAGCCCCTACGAGCAGTACTTC.

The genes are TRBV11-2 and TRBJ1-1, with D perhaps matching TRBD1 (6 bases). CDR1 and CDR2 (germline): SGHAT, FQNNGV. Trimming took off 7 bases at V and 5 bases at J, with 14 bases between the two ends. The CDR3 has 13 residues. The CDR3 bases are TGTGCCAGCATGCGGGGGCCGGGAACTGAAGCTTTCTTT. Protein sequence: CASMRGPGTEAFF.

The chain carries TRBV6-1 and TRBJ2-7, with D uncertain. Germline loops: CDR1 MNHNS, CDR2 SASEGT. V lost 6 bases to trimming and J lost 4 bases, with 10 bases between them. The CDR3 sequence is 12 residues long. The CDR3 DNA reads TGTGCCAGCAGCCGCTACGGTTACGAGCAGTACTTC. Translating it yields CASSRYGYEQYF.

CDR3 amino acids: CASSRETGAVGYTF. The CDR3 bases are TGTGCCAGCAGCAGAGAGACAGGGGCCGTTGGCTACACCTTC. The rearrangement joins TRBV5-6 to TRBJ1-2; TRBD1 matches 8 bases. Germline trimming cut 4 bases from V and 7 bases from J; bases unmatched to any gene: 9. The CDR3 extends over 14 amino acids. Looked up from germline, CDR1 is SGHDT and CDR2 is YYEEEE.

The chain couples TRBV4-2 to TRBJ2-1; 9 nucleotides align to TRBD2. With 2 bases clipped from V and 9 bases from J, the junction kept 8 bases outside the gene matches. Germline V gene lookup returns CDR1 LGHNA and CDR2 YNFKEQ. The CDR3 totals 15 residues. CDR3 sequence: CASSQKAGGPLEQFF. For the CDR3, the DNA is TGTGCCAGCAGCCAAAAGGCGGGGGGGCCGCTTGAGCAGTTCTTC.

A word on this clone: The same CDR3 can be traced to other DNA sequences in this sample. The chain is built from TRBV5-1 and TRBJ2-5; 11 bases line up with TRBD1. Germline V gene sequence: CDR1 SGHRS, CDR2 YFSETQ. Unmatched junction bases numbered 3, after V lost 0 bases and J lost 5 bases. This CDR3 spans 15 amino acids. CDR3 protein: CASSLGTGGRETQYF. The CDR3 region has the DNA TGCGCCAGCAGCTTGGGGACAGGGGGCAGGGAGACCCAGTACTTC.

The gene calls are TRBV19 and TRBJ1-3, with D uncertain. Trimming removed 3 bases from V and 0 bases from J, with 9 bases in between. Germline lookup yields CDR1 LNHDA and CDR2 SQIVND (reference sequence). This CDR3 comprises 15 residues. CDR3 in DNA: TGTGCCAGTAGTATTAACTTAAGCTCTGGAAACACCATATATTTT. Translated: CASSINLSSGNTIYF.

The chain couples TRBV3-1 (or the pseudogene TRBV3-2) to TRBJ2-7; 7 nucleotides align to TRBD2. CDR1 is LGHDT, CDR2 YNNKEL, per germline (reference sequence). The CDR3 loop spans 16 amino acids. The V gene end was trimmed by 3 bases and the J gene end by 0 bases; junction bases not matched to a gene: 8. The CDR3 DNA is TGTGCCAGCAGCCATGAGCGGGGAAAGCGCTCCTACGAGCAGTACTTC. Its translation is CASSHERGKRSYEQYF.

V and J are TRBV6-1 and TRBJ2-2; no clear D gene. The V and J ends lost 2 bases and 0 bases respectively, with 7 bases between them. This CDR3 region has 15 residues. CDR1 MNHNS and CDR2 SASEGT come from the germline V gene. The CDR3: CASSELQPNTGELFF. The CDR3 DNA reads TGTGCCAGCAGTGAACTACAGCCGAACACCGGGGAGCTGTTTTTT.

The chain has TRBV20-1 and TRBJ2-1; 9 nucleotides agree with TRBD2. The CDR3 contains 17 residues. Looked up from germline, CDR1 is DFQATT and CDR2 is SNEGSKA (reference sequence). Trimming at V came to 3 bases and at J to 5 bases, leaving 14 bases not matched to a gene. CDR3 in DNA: TGCAGTGCTAGTGCTGGCGGGAGGGCCCCCCCGAACAATGAGCAGTTCTTC. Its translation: CSASAGGRAPPNNEQFF.